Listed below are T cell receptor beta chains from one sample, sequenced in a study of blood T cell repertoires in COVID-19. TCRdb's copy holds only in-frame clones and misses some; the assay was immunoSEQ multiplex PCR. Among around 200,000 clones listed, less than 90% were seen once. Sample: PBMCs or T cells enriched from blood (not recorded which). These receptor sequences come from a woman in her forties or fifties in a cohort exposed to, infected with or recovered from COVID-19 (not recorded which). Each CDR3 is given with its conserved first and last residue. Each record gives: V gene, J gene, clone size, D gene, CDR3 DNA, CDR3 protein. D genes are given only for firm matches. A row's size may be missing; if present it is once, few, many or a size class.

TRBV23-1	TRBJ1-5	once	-	TGCGCCAGCAGTCAAGGGCGCACTAGCAATCAGCCCCAGCATTTT	CASSQGRTSNQPQHF
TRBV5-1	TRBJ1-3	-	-	TGCGCCAGCAGCTCGGGGGTGGGATACTCTGGAAACACCATATATTTT	CASSSGVGYSGNTIYF
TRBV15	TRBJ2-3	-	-	TGTGCCACCAGCACAGGTAGCACAGATACGCAGTATTTT	CATSTGSTDTQYF
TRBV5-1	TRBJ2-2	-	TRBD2	TGCGCCAGCAGCTTGGGCTCTAGCGGGGAAGGCGGGGAGCTGTTTTTT	CASSLGSSGEGGELFF
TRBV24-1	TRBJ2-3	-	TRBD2	TGTGCCACCAGTGATAAAACAGCGGGGGGATACACAGATACGCAGTATTTT	CATSDKTAGGYTDTQYF
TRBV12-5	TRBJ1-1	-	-	TGTGCTAGTGGTTTGCCCCAAGCCGGGGCTTTCTTT	CASGLPQAGAFF
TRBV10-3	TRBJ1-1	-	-	TGTGCCATCAGTGGTGGACAGATGAACACTGAAGCTTTCTTT	CAISGGQMNTEAFF
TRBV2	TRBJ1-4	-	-	TGTGCCAGCAGTGAAACAGGGCCGAATGAAAAACTGTTTTTT	CASSETGPNEKLFF
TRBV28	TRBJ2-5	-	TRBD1	TGTGCCAGCAGTTTATTCAGGACAGGGAGACAAGAGACCCAGTACTTC	CASSLFRTGRQETQYF
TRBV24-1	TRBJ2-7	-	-	TGTGCCACCAGTGATGGTTTGGCGGGGTACGAGCAGTACTTC	CATSDGLAGYEQYF
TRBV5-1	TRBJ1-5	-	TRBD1	TGCGCCAGCAGCCCCGGGACAGGCAATCAGCCCCAGCATTTT	CASSPGTGNQPQHF
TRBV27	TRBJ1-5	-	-	TGTGCCAGCAGCAAGGGGAACAATCAGCCCCAGCATTTT	CASSKGNNQPQHF
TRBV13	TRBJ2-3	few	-	TGTGCCAGCAGCTTAGTCTCGGACACCGGGGATACGCAGTATTTT	CASSLVSDTGDTQYF
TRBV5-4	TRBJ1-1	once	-	TGTGCCCAGCAGGGGCAGAACACTGAAGCTTTCTTT	CAQQGQNTEAFF
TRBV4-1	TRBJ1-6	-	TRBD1	TGCGCCAGCAGCCAAGATCCGCGGACAGGGAAAAATTCACCCCTCCACTTT	CASSQDPRTGKNSPLHF
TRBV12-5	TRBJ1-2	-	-	TGTGCTAGTGGTTTGGGCGTGGGGGGGTCTTACTATGGCTACACCTTC	CASGLGVGGSYYGYTF
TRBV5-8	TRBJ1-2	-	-	TGTGCCAGCAGCTCGCAACCGGGGGGCGGTTATGGCTACACCTTC	CASSSQPGGGYGYTF
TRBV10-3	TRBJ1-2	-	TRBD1	TGTGCCATCAGACAGGACAGGGGGAGCCCTAACTATGGCTACACCTTC	CAIRQDRGSPNYGYTF
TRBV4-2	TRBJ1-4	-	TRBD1	TGTGCCAGCAGCCAAGACACAGGGGGCTCTCAAAAACTGTTTTTT	CASSQDTGGSQKLFF
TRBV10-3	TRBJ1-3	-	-	TGTGCCACCAAGAATGGGCAGCTCGGAAACACCATATATTTT	CATKNGQLGNTIYF
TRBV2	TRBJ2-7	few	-	TGTGCCAGCAGTGAAGCGCTCAGGGAAGGCGAGCAGTACTTC	CASSEALREGEQYF
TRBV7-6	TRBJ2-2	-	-	TGTGCCAGCAGCTTAGTTTTATGGAGTTTGAGGAACACCGGGGAGCTGTTTTTT	CASSLVLWSLRNTGELFF
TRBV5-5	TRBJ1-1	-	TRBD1	TGTGCCAGCAGCTCCACAGGGGGCCTGAACACTGAAGCTTTCTTT	CASSSTGGLNTEAFF
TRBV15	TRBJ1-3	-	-	TGTGCCACCAGCAGAGCGACAGTCTCTGGAAACACCATATATTTT	CATSRATVSGNTIYF
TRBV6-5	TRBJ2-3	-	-	TGTGCCAGCAGGCACCCCAAGGGAGCCACAGATACGCAGTATTTT	CASRHPKGATDTQYF
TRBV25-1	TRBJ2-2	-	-	TGTGCCAGCAGCTCCTCACTTCAGGGTACCGGGGAGCTGTTTTTT	CASSSSLQGTGELFF
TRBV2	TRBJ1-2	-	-	TGTGCCAGCAGTGAATCGGGATACTATGGCTACACCTTC	CASSESGYYGYTF
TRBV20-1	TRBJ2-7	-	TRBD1	TGCAGTGCTAGTAATGCCGGGACAGGGAGCTACGAGCAGTACTTC	CSASNAGTGSYEQYF
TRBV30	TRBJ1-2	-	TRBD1	TGTGCCTGGAGGGCCCCGGGGACAGGGTCCCTCTACACCTTC	CAWRAPGTGSLYTF
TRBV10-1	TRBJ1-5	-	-	TGCGCCAGCAGTGAAAACAGGGATCAGCCCCAGCATTTT	CASSENRDQPQHF
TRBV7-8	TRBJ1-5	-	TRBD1	TGTGCCAGCAGCCGAGGACAGGTGGGCAATCAGCCCCAGCATTTT	CASSRGQVGNQPQHF
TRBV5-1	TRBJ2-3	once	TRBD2	TGCGCCAGCAGCCGAGCGGGGGGTACAGATACGCAGTATTTT	CASSRAGGTDTQYF
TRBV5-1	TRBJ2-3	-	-	TGCGCCAGCAGCGCAGGTAGCACAGATACGCAGTATTTT	CASSAGSTDTQYF
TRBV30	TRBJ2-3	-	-	TGTGCCTGGAGTTTGTCAGTTAGCACAGATACGCAGTATTTT	CAWSLSVSTDTQYF